This T cell receptor (beta chain) comes out of a study of T cell responses to AZD1222 COVID-19 vaccine. General study points: The reported proportion of spike-specific TCRs targeting unmutated variant regions was nearly half. The donor group comprised mostly white British people and more females; the analysis possibly underestimated clonal diversity.

On this clone: Its cognate antigen is unknown.

CDR3 length: 15 amino acids. CDR1 SGHAT and CDR2 FQNNGV come from the germline V gene. V lost 1 base and J 3 bases, leaving 12 bases between the germline ends. The repertoire was sequenced with immunoSEQ multiplex PCR; TCRdb's copy has only in-frame clones and lacks some. The data hold 120,000 or so clones, with 70% to 90% observed a single time. The source is an adult who received the AZD1222 COVID-19 vaccine. This sequence joins TRBV11-2 and TRBJ1-1, with D possibly matching TRBD1 (5 bases). The sample consisted of peripheral blood, taken 28 days after the second AZD1222 dose. DNA of the CDR3: TGTGCCAGCAGCTTAGGCCTAGGGACCTACACTGAAGCTTTCTTT. Protein product: CASSLGLGTYTEAFF. The full variable domain, rest sourced from reference TRBV11-2 and TRBJ1-1, is EAGVAQSPRYKIIEKRQSVAFWCNPISGHATLYWYQQILGQGPKLLIQFQNNGVVDDSQLPKDRFSAERLKGVDSTLKIQPAKLEDSAVYLCASSLGLGTYTEAFFGQGTRLTVV.